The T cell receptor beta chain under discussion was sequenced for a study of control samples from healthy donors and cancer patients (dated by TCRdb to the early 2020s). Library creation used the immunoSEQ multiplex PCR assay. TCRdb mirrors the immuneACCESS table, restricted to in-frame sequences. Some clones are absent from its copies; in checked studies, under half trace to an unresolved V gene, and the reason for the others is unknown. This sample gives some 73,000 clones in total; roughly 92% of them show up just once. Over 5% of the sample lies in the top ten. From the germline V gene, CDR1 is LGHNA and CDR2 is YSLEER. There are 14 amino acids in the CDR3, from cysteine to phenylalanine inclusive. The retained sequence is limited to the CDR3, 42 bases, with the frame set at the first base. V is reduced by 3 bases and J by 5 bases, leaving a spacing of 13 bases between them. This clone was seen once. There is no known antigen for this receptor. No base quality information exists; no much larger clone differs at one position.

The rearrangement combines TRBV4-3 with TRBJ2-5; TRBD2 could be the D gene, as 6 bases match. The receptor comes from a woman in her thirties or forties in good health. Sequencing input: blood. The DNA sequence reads TGCGCCAGCAGCCAGGAGACTAGTAGGGAGACCCAGTACTTC. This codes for CASSQETSRETQYF.